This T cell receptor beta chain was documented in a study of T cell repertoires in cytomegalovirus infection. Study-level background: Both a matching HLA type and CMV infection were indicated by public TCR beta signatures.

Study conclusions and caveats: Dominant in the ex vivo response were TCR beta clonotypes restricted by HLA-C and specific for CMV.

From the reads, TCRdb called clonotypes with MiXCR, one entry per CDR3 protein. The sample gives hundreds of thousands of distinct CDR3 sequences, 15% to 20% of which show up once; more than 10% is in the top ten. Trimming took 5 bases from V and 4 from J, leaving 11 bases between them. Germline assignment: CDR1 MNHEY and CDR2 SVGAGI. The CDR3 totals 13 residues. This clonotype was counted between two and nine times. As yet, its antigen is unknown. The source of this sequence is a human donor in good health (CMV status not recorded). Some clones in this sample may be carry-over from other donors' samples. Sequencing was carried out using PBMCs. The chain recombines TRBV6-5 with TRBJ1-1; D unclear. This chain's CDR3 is CASSPIWVTEAFF. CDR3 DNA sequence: TGTGCCAGCAGTCCAATCTGGGTCACTGAAGCTTTCTTT.